Here is one T cell receptor (beta chain) with its context. Generated by immunoSEQ multiplex PCR, the TCRdb table keeps only in-frame clones and is missing some. The sample includes some 200,000 clones, about nine tenths of them seen just once. The sample originates from a study of control samples from healthy donors and cancer patients. The receptor comes from a woman aged 25 to 39 in good health. Specimen: blood.

The CDR3 region has the DNA TGTGCCAGCAGCCCCCAGGGTTTAGATGGCTACACCTTC. It translates to CASSPQGLDGYTF. The chain joins TRBV7-2 to TRBJ1-2; perhaps TRBD1 as D (5 bases). Germline assignment: CDR1 SGHTA and CDR2 FQGNSA. The CDR3 extends over 13 amino acids. Trimming removed 5 bases at V and 6 bases at J, with 13 bases between.